This TCR beta chain came from a study of T cell changes during pregnancy in multiple sclerosis. Method: immunoSEQ multiplex PCR; TCRdb's copy keeps in-frame clones and lacks some. In the table there are approximately 44,000 clones, around 93% of which are singletons. V dropped 1 base and J dropped 6 bases, with 7 bases sitting between them. The CDR3 has 13 residues. Germline CDR1 SGHTA, CDR2 FQGNSA. This TCR came from a female donor with multiple sclerosis, enrolled in a pregnancy study. The chain links TRBV7-2 to TRBJ2-1; D unresolved. The specimen was CD4+ T cells from peripheral blood mononuclear cells, collected before pregnancy. CDR3 nucleotide sequence: TGTGCCAGCAGCTTAGATGTAGTCAATGAGCAGTTCTTC. It codes for CASSLDVVNEQFF.